The 8 T cell receptor beta chains in this list originate from one sample, sequenced in a study of identifying expanded T cells in peripheral blood. Sequencing used immunoSEQ multiplex PCR; TCRdb keeps in-frame clones, though not all of them. The sample holds about 80,000 clones, about 90% seen once. The material sequenced was blood. These receptors all stem from a person aged 18 to 75 in good health.

V gene TRBV27 combines with J gene TRBJ2-2; D is ambiguous. In germline, CDR1 is MNHEY, CDR2 SMNVEV (reference sequence). This CDR3 is 15 amino acids long. V was shortened by 7 bases and J by 5 bases, with 17 bases between the two germline ends. In DNA, the CDR3 is TGTGCCAGCACCTTAGGACGCCTAGGGACCGGGGAGCTGTTTTTT. Its translation: CASTLGRLGTGELFF.

The J gene is TRBJ1-1, the V gene TRBV19; perhaps TRBD1 as D (6 bases). Germline CDR1 is LNHDA and CDR2 is SQIVND (reference sequence). The CDR3 loop spans 15 amino acids. V was shortened by 1 base and J by 4 bases, with 13 bases between the two germline ends. The CDR3 nucleotides read TGTGCCAGTAGTATAGCGGGGGCGCGAGGCACTGAAGCTTTCTTT. Its translation: CASSIAGARGTEAFF.

The chain combines TRBV19 with TRBJ1-6; D may be TRBD1 (6 bases). Germline CDR1 reads LNHDA; CDR2 reads SQIVND (reference sequence). Trimming removed 10 bases at V and 5 bases at J, with 15 bases between. CDR3 length: 14 residues. This chain's CDR3 is CATQQGLNNSPLHF. The CDR3 DNA is TGTGCCACCCAACAGGGACTTAATAATTCACCCCTCCACTTT.

This chain connects TRBV4-2 to TRBJ1-2, with 7 bases identical to TRBD1. V lost 1 base and J lost 5; bases outside the gene matches: 4. CDR1 is LGHNA and CDR2 is YNFKEQ in the germline V gene. This CDR3 spans 14 amino acids. The CDR3 protein is CASSQATGAYGYTF. In nucleotides, the CDR3 is TGTGCCAGCAGCCAAGCCACAGGGGCGTATGGCTACACCTTC.

This chain connects TRBV13 to TRBJ2-7, with 8 bases lining up with TRBD2. Germline V gene lookup returns CDR1 PRHDT and CDR2 FYEKMQ (reference sequence). Trimming took 2 bases from V and 3 from J; bases not matched to a gene: 3. CDR3 length: 14 residues. CDR3 amino acids: CASSLPGLGYEQYF. CDR3 in DNA: TGTGCCAGCAGCTTACCGGGACTAGGCTACGAGCAGTACTTC.

The table lists this clone with a few counts. V usage is TRBV7-8 and J usage is TRBJ2-3; D remains ambiguous. The CDR3 spans 15 residues. The V gene lost 4 bases and the J gene lost 2 bases, with 13 bases spanning the gap. CDR1 SGHVS and CDR2 FQNEAQ come from the germline V gene. The CDR3 bases are TGTGCCAGCAGCTGGGCATCGTCCATCACAGATACGCAGTATTTT. As protein: CASSWASSITDTQYF.

V gene TRBV10-3 combines with J gene TRBJ1-1; possibly TRBD1 for D (5 bases). The V gene's germline CDR1 is ENHRY and CDR2 SYGVKD. Between the trimmed V and J ends, which lost 4 bases and 0 bases, there was a span of 9 bases. The CDR3 consists of 14 residues. The CDR3 loop is CAISAGFMNTEAFF. CDR3 nucleotide sequence: TGTGCCATCAGTGCAGGGTTCATGAACACTGAAGCTTTCTTT.

V and J are TRBV19 and TRBJ2-5, with TRBD1 as a possible D gene (6 bases). Between the trimmed V and J ends, which lost 4 bases and 3 bases, there was a span of 9 bases. This CDR3 contains 13 residues. Germline values: CDR1 LNHDA, CDR2 SQIVND (reference sequence). CDR3 DNA sequence: TGTGCCAGTAGTACCCACAGGGAAGAGACCCAGTACTTC. It encodes CASSTHREETQYF.